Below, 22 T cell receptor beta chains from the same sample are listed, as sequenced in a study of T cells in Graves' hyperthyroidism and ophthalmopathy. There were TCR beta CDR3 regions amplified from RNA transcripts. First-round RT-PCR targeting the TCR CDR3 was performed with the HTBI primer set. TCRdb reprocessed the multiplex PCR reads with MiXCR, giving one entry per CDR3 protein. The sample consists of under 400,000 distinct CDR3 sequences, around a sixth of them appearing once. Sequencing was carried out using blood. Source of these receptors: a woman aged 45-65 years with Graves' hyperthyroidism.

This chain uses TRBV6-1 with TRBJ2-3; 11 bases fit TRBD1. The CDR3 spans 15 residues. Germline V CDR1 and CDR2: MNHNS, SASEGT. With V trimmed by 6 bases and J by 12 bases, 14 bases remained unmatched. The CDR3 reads CASSWTGGSQIRQYF. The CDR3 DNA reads TGTGCCAGCAGCTGGACAGGGGGCTCACAGATACGCCAGTATTTT.

The CDR3 nucleotides read TGTGCCAGCAGCCTTAAGGGAGGGATATATGGCTACACCTTC. Its translation is CASSLKGGIYGYTF. This chain uses TRBV7-9 with TRBJ1-2, with D hard to call. Trimming removed 5 bases at V and 5 bases at J, with 15 bases between. Germline V gives CDR1 SEHNR, CDR2 FQNEAQ (reference sequence). The CDR3 spans 14 residues.

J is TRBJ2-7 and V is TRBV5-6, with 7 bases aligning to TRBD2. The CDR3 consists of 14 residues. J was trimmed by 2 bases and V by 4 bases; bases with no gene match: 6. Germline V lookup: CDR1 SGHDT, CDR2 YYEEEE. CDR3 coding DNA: TGTGCCAGCAGCGCCATGGGAGGGACCTACGAGCAGTACTTC. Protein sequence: CASSAMGGTYEQYF.

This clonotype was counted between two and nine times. This CDR3 is CSASVGQTYEQYF. The CDR3 DNA is TGCAGTGCTAGTGTAGGACAAACCTACGAGCAGTACTTC. The rearrangement links TRBV20-1 to TRBJ2-7; D possibly corresponds to TRBD1 (5 bases). The CDR3 covers 13 residues. V lost 3 bases and J 2 bases, leaving 11 bases between the germline ends. Per germline, CDR1 DFQATT and CDR2 SNEGSKA (reference sequence).

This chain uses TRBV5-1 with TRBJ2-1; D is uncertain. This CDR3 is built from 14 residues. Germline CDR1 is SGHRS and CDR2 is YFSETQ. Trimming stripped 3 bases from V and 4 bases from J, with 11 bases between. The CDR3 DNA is TGCGCCAGCAGCTCGGACGGACCGTACAATGAGCAGTTCTTC. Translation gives CASSSDGPYNEQFF.

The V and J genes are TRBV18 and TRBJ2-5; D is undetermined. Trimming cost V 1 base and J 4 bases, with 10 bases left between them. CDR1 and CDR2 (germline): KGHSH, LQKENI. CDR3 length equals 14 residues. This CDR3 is CASSPQNSGETQYF. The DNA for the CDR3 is TGTGCCAGCTCACCACAAAACTCCGGAGAGACCCAGTACTTC.

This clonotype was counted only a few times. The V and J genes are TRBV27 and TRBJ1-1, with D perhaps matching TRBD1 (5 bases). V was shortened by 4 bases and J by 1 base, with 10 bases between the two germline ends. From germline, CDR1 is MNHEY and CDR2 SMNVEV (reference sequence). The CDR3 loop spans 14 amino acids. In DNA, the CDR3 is TGTGCCAGCAGTTCCCCCGGACAGAACACTGAAGCTTTCTTT. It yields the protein CASSSPGQNTEAFF.

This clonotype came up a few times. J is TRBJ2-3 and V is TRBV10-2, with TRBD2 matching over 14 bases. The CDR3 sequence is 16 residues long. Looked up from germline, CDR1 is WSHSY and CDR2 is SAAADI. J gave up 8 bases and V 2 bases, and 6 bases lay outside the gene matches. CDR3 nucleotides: TGCGCCAGCAGTGAGGCTGGGACTAGCGGGAGAGGTACGCAGTATTTT. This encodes CASSEAGTSGRGTQYF.

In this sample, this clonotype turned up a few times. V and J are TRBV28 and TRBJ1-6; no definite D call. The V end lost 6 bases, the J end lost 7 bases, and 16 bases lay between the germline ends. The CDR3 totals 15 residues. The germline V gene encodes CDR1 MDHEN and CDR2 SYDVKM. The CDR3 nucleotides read TGTGCCAGCAGGTCCTTCGGGTTCCTGAATTCACCCCTCCACTTT. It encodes CASRSFGFLNSPLHF.

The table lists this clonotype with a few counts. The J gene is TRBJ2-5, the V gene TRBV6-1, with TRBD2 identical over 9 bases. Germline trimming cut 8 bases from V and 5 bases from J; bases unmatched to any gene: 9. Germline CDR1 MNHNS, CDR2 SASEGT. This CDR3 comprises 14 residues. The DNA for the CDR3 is TGTGCCAGCTCTTCTGCGGGAGGGGTGGAGACCCAGTACTTC. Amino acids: CASSSAGGVETQYF.

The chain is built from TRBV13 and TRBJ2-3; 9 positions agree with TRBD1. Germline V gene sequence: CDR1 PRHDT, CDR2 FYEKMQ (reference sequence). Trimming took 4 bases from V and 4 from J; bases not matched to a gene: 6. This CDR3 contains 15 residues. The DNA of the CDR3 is TGTGCCAGCAGCTCCAGGGACAGGGCCCCAGATACGCAGTATTTT. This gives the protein CASSSRDRAPDTQYF.

The CDR3 DNA sequence: TGCGCCAGCAGCCAGACCGGGACAGCAGGAGCTTTCTTT. This sequence encodes CASSQTGTAGAFF. The chain joins TRBV5-1 to TRBJ1-1, with 7 bases lining up with TRBD1. V lost 4 bases to trimming and J lost 10 bases; unmatched junction nucleotides: 10. The CDR3 is made up of 13 amino acids. The germline V gene encodes CDR1 SGHRS and CDR2 YFSETQ.

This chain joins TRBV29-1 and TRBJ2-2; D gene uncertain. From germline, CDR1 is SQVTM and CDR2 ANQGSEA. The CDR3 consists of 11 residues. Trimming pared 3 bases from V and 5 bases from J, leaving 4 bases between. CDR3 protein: CSVDRTGELFF. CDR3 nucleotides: TGCAGCGTTGACAGGACCGGGGAGCTGTTTTTT.

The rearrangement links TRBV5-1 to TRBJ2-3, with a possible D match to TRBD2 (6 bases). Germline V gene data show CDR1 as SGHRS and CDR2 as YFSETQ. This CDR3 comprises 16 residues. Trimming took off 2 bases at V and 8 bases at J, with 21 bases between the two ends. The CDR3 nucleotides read TGCGCCAGCAGCTTCTCTATGGTGGGAGGAGCGGGTACGCAGTATTTT. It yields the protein CASSFSMVGGAGTQYF.

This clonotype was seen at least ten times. As DNA, the CDR3 is TGTGCCTGGAGTGTATTAGTGGGAAGCACTGAAGCTTTCTTT. It is translated as CAWSVLVGSTEAFF. The chain employs TRBV30 and TRBJ1-1; no definite D call. Germline loops: CDR1 GTSNPN, CDR2 SVGIG (reference sequence). V lost 0 bases, J lost 4 bases, and 12 bases lay in between. This CDR3 is 14 amino acids long.

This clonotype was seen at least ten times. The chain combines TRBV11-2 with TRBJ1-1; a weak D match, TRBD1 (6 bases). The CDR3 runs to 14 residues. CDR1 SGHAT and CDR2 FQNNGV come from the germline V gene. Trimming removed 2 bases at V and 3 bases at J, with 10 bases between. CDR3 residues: CASSLRRGDTEAFF. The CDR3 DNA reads TGTGCCAGCAGCTTACGGAGGGGGGACACTGAAGCTTTCTTT.

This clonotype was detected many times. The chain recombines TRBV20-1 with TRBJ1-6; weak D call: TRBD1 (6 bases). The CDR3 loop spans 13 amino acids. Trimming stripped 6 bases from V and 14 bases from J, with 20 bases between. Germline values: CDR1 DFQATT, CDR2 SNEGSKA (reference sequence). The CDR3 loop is CSAITSRGGTLHF. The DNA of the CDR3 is TGCAGTGCCATCACATCCCGGGGGGGCACCCTCCACTTT.

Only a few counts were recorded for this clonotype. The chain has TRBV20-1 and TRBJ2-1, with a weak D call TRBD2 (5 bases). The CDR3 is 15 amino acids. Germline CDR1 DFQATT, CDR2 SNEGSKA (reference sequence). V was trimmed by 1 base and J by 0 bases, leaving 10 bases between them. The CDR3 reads CSARGQRSSYNEQFF. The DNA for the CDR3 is TGCAGTGCTAGAGGTCAGCGGAGCTCCTACAATGAGCAGTTCTTC.

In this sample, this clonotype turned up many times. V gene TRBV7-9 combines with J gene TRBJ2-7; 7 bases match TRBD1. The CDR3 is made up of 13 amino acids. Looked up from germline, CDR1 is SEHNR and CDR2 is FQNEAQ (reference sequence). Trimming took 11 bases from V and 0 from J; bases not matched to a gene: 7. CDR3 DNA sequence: TGTGCCGTCCGACAGGGAAGCTCCTACGAGCAGTACTTC. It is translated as CAVRQGSSYEQYF.

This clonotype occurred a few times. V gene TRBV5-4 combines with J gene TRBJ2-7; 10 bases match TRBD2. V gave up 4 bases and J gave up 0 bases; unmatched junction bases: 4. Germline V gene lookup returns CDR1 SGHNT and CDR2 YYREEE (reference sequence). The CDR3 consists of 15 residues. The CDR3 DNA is TGTGCCAGCAGCACCACTAGCGGGGCCTCCTACGAGCAGTACGTC. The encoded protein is CASSTTSGASYEQYV.

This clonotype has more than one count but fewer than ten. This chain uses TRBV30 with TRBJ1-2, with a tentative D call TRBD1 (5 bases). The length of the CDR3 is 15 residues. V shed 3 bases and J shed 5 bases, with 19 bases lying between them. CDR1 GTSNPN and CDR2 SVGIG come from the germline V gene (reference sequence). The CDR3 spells CAWRALVGGEYGYTF. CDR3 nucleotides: TGTGCCTGGAGAGCCCTAGTCGGGGGTGAATATGGCTACACCTTC.

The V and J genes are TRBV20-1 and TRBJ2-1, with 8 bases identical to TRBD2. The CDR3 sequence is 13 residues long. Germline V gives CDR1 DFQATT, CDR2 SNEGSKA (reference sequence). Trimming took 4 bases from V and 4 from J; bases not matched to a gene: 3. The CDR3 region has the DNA TGCAGTGCTAAACGGGGGGGATACAATGAGCAGTTCTTC. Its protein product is CSAKRGGYNEQFF.